This T cell receptor (beta chain) was obtained from a study of cytomegalovirus exposure and HLA in healthy donors. Primers: 60 Vbeta forward and 13 Jbeta reverse. TCRdb's table, derived via immunoSEQ multiplex PCR, lists solely in-frame clones and lacks some. The table lists 150,000 to 200,000 clones, 65% to 85% of them singletons, with approximately 5.4% in the top ten. Study results and caveats: Across donors, presence/absence analyses took sequencing depth to be roughly uniform. In a later analysis, compared with equally common non-associated chains, HLA-associated beta chains were more expanded. Listed as cytomegalovirus-associated were 170 or so TCR beta chains.

Donors consisted of healthy bone marrow donors. The CDR3 runs to 13 residues. With 6 bases removed from V and 9 bases from J, the gap between germline ends came to 15 bases. Germline CDR1 and CDR2: MNHNS and SASEGT. This clone has more than one count but fewer than ten. Its cognate antigen is unknown. This receptor was identified in a woman in her twenties or thirties in good health and CMV-seropositive. V and J are TRBV6-1 and TRBJ2-1; tentatively, D is TRBD1 (5 bases). The sequencing sample was made of PBMCs. The CDR3 DNA reads as TGTGCCAGCAGCTTGAAATGGGGCACTGAGCAGTTCTTC. Translation gives CASSLKWGTEQFF.